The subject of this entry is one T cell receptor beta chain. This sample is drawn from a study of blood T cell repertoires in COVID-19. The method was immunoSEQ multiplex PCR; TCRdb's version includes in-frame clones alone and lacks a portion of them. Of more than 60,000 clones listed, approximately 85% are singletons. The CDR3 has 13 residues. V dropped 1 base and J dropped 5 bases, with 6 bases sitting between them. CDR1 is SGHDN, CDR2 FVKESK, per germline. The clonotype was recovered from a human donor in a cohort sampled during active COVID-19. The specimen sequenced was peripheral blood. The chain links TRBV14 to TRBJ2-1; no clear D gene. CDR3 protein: CASSQGQNNEQFF. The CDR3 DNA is TGTGCCAGCAGCCAAGGCCAGAACAATGAGCAGTTCTTC.